Listed here is a single T cell receptor (beta chain). Its antigen is currently unknown. The sample comes from a study of T-cell memory formation after mild COVID-19. Points from the study as a whole: Clones contracting day 15 to 85 were balanced CD4/CD8; later expanders leaned CD4+.

This CDR3 region has 15 residues. Germline values: CDR1 LGHNA, CDR2 YSLEER. V was pared by 8 bases and J by 0 bases, with 9 bases of the junction left unmatched. TCRdb used MiXCR to reprocess the 5' RACE reads, holding one entry per CDR3 protein. The data hold around 320,000 distinct CDR3 sequences, with just under 20% observed a single time. The sequenced sample was PBMCs or a T cell subset sorted from them (not recorded which). This TCR came from a man younger than 35 who had mild COVID-19 (a few samples of this study predate the infection). Cell type and time point are not known. The chain uses TRBV4-3 and TRBJ1-1, with 7 bases lining up with TRBD1. The CDR3 DNA reads as TGCGCCAGCTCGCAGGGGGGTGGGATGAACACTGAAGCTTTCTTT. Protein product: CASSQGGGMNTEAFF.